This passage covers 6 T cell receptor beta chains from one sample sequenced in a study of blood T cell repertoires in COVID-19. The assay was immunoSEQ multiplex PCR, and TCRdb's table has in-frame clones only and misses some. Of 150,000 to 200,000 clones in the sample, roughly 85% are singletons; the top ten hold approximately 3.3%. The specimen was peripheral blood. The receptors here all came from a human donor with acute or convalescent COVID-19. The donor label of this sample is uncertain.

The V gene is TRBV5-5, the J gene TRBJ1-5; 8 nucleotides line up with TRBD1. The CDR3 is 15 amino acids. The V segment lost 4 bases and the J segment 4 bases; nucleotides outside the gene matches: 7. In germline, CDR1 is SGHKS, CDR2 YYEKEE (reference sequence). In nucleotides, the CDR3 is TGTGCCAGCAGCGCGGGACAGGCGAGAAATCAGCCCCAGCATTTT. Amino acid sequence: CASSAGQARNQPQHF.

The rearrangement links TRBV7-6 to TRBJ2-3; 16 nucleotides line up with TRBD2. Germline V gives CDR1 SGHVS, CDR2 FNYEAQ. Trimming took 5 bases from V and 5 from J; bases not matched to a gene: 10. The CDR3 length is 18 residues. CDR3 region: CASSPSGTSGGAKDTQYF. In nucleotides, the CDR3 is TGTGCCAGCAGCCCCTCCGGGACTAGCGGGGGGGCTAAAGATACGCAGTATTTT.

Here the CDR3 DNA reads TGTGCCAGCAGCTTGGGTTCGGGTCAGCCCCAGCATTTT. Its translation is CASSLGSGQPQHF. The V and J genes are TRBV7-9 and TRBJ1-5; D is uncertain. The CDR3 spans 13 residues. The germline CDR1 and CDR2 sequences are SEHNR and FQNEAQ (reference sequence). Trimming shortened V by 3 bases and J by 6 bases, and 9 bases separated the two germline ends.

This chain links TRBV5-1 with TRBJ1-6; no reliable D call. V shed 0 bases and J shed 5 bases, with 6 bases lying between them. The CDR3 spans 14 residues. Germline values: CDR1 SGHRS, CDR2 YFSETQ. The CDR3 coding sequence is TGCGCCAGCAGCTTGGGACACGATAATTCACCCCTCCACTTT. This sequence encodes CASSLGHDNSPLHF.

The V and J genes are TRBV7-2 and TRBJ1-5; D might be TRBD1 (6 bases). The V end was cut by 7 bases, the J end by 7 bases, with 17 bases between. The CDR3 spans 14 residues. Germline CDR1 is SGHTA and CDR2 is FQGNSA. The CDR3 sequence is CASTQPGGRQPQHF. CDR3 nucleotide sequence: TGTGCCAGCACCCAACCGGGGGGCCGGCAGCCCCAGCATTTT.

The J gene is TRBJ2-3, the V gene TRBV30; D is undetermined. Germline lookup yields CDR1 GTSNPN and CDR2 SVGIG (reference sequence). This CDR3 is 13 amino acids long. Trimming removed 3 bases from V and 8 bases from J, with 15 bases in between. The CDR3 DNA is TGTGCCTGGAGGCCCGGGTTTTTGGGTACGCAGTATTTT. It is translated as CAWRPGFLGTQYF. The full variable domain, with the rest looked up from reference TRBV30 and TRBJ2-3, is SQTIHQWPATLVQPVGSPLSLECTVEGTSNPNLYWYRQAAGRGLQLLFYSVGIGQISSEVPQNLSASRPQDRQFILSSKKLLLSDSGFYLCAWRPGFLGTQYFGPGTRLTVL.